This T cell receptor (beta chain) is from a study of blood T cell repertoires in COVID-19. Overall study context: From the United States, Italy and Spain came samples of acute and convalescent COVID-19. The analysed material was cDNA or gDNA that came from T cells, B-cell-depleted T cells, or PBMCs.

CDR3 length: 16 amino acids. Germline CDR1 reads SGHDT; CDR2 reads YYEEEE. Trimming removed 5 bases from V and 5 bases from J, with 20 bases in between. Per the study methods: Estimation of nucleated cell counts was performed using reference gene primer amplification. Assay used: immunoSEQ multiplex PCR; TCRdb lists only in-frame clones, some missing. V, J and clone size are those of that table, while D and trimming were read from the DNA. This sample has about 260,000 clones, with 80% to 90% found just once. Sequencing was done on a sample of peripheral blood. This TCR derives from a middle-aged woman with acute or convalescent COVID-19. The chain combines TRBV5-6 with TRBJ1-3, with D perhaps matching TRBD1 (5 bases). DNA of the CDR3: TGTGCCAGCAGTTATTCACAGGATAGGGCCCGAAACACCATATATTTT. It encodes CASSYSQDRARNTIYF.